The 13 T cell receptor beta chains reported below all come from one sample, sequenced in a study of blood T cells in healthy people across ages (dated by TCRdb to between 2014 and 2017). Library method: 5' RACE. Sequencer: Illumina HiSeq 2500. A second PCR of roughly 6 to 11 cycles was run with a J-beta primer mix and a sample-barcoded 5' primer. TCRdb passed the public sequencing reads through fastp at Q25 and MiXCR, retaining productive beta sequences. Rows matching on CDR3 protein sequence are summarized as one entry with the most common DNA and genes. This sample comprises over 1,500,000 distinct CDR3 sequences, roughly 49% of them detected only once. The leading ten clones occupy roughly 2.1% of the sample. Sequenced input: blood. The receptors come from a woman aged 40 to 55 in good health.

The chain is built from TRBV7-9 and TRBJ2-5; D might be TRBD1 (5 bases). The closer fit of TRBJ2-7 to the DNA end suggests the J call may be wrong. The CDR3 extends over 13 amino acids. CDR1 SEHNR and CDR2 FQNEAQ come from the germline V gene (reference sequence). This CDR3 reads CASSASRGYEQYF. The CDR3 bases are TGTGCCAGCAGCGCCTCTAGGGGTTACGAGCAGTACTTC.

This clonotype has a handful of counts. The CDR3 DNA reads TGCAGTGCCGTCGAGGCAGTGTATGGCTACACCTTC. This gives the protein CSAVEAVYGYTF. The chain combines TRBV20-1 with TRBJ1-2; D unclear. V was shortened by 6 bases and J by 5 bases, with 13 bases between the two germline ends. The CDR3 is made up of 12 amino acids. Per the germline V gene, CDR1 is DFQATT and CDR2 is SNEGSKA (reference sequence).

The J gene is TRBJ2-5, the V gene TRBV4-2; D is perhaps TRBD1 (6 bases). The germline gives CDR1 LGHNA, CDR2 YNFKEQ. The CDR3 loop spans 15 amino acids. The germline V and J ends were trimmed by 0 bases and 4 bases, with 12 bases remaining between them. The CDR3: CASSQDYRAAETQYF. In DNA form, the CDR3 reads TGTGCCAGCAGCCAAGATTACAGGGCGGCAGAGACCCAGTACTTC.

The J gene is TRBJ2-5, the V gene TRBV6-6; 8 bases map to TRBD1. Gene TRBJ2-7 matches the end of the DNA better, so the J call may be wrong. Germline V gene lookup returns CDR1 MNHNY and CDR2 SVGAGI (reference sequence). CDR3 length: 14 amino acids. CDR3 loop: CASGRGTGFGEQYF. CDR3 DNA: TGTGCCAGCGGTAGAGGGACAGGATTCGGCGAGCAGTACTTC.

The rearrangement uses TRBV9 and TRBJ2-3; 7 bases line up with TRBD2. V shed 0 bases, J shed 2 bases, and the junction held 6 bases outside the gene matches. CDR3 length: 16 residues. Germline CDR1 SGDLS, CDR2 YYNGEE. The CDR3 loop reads CASSVGRLADTDTQYF. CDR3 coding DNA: TGTGCCAGCAGCGTAGGAAGGCTAGCGGACACAGATACGCAGTATTTT.

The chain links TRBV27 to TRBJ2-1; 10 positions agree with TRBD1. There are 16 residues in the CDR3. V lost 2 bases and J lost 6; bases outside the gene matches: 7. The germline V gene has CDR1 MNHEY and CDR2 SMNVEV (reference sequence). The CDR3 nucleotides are TGTGCCAGCAGTTTAGCCGGGACAGGGGAGTCCAATGAGCAGTTCTTC. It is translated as CASSLAGTGESNEQFF.

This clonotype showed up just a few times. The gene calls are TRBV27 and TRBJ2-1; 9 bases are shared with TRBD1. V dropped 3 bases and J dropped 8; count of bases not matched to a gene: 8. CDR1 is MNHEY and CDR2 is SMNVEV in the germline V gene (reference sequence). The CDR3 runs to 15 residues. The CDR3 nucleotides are TGTGCCAGCAGTTTTGGGGACAGGGAGATTTATGAGCAGTTCTTC. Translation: CASSFGDREIYEQFF.

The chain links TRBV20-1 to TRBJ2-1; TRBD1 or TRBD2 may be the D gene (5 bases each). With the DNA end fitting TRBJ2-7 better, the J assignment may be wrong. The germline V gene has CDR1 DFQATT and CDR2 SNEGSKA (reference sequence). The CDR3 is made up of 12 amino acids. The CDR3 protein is CSARGQGVEQYF. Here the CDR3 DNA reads TGCAGTGCTAGAGGTCAGGGAGTCGAGCAGTACTTC.

The CDR3 DNA reads as TGTGCCAGCAGTTTAATCGGGACAAACCATGGCTACACCTTC. This gives the protein CASSLIGTNHGYTF. The rearrangement links TRBV27 to TRBJ1-2, with D possibly TRBD1 on 6 matching bases. This CDR3 spans 14 amino acids. Trimming removed 2 bases at V and 6 bases at J, with 13 bases between. Germline V gene sequence: CDR1 MNHEY, CDR2 SMNVEV (reference sequence).

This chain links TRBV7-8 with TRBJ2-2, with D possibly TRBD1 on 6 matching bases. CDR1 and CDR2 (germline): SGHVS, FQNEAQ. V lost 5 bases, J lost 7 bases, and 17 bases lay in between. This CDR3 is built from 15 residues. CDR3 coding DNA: TGTGCCAGCAGCAACCGACAATCAGGGGACGGGGAGCTGTTTTTT. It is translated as CASSNRQSGDGELFF.

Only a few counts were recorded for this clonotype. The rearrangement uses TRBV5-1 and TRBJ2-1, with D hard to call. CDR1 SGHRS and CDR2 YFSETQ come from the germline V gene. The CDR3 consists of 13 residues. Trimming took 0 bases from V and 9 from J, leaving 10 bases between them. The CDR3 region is CASSLVVYGEQFF. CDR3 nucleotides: TGCGCCAGCAGCTTGGTGGTTTACGGTGAGCAGTTCTTC.

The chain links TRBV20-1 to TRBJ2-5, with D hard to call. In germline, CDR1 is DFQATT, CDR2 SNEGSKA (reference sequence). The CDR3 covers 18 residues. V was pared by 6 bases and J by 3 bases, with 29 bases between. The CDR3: CSAPRSARHPTREETQYF. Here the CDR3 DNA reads TGCAGTGCCCCGCGAAGCGCCAGACATCCCACTCGGGAAGAGACCCAGTACTTC.

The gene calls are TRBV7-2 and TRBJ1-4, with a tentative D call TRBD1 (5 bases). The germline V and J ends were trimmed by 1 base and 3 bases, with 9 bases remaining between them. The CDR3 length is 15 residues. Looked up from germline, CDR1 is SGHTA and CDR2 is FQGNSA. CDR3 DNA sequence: TGTGCCAGCAGCTTAGACCGGGGGGCTAATGAAAAACTGTTTTTT. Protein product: CASSLDRGANEKLFF.